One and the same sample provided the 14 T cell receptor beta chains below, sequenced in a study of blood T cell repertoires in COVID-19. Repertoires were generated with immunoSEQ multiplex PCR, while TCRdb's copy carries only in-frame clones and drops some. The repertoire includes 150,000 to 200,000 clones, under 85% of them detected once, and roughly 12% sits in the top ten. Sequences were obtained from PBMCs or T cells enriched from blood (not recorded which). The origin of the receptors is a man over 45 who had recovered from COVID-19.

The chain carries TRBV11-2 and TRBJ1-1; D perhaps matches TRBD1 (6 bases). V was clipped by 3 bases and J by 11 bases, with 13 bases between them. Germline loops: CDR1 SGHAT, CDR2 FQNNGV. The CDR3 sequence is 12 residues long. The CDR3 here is CASSLRTASAFF. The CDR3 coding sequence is TGTGCCAGCAGCTTGCGGACAGCCTCGGCTTTCTTT.

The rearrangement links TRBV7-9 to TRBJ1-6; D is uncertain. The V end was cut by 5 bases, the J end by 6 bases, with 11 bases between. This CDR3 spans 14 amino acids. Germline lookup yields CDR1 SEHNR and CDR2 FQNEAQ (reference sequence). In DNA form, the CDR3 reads TGTGCCAGCAGCAACGACTTCCTTAATTCACCCCTCCACTTT. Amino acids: CASSNDFLNSPLHF.

CDR3 loop: CASSLSGSSYEQYF. The CDR3 DNA sequence: TGTGCCAGCAGCTTGAGCGGGAGCTCCTACGAGCAGTACTTC. The chain employs TRBV11-2 and TRBJ2-7; TRBD2 matches 8 bases. Losses at the gene ends were 3 bases for V and 0 bases for J; bases not matched to a gene: 1. This CDR3 has 14 residues. Germline V CDR1 and CDR2: SGHAT, FQNNGV.

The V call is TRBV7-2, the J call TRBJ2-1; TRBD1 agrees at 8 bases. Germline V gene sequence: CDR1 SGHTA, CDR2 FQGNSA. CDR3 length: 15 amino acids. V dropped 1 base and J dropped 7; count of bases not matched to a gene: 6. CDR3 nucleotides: TGTGCCAGCAGCTTAGGGCAGGGGGCGAGGAATGAGCAGTTCTTC. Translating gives CASSLGQGARNEQFF.

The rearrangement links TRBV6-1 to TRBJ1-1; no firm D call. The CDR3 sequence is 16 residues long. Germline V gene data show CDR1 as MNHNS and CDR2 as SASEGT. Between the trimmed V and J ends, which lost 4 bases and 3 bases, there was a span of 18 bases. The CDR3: CASSAQVGRFDTEAFF. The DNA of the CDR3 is TGTGCCAGCAGTGCGCAGGTGGGGAGGTTCGACACTGAAGCTTTCTTT.

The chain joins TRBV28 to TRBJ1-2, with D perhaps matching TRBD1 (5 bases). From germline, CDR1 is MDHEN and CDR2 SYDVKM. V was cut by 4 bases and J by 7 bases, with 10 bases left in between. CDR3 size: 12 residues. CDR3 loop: CASSSRAGGYTF. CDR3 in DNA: TGTGCCAGCAGTTCCAGGGCCGGTGGCTACACCTTC.

CDR3 in DNA: TGTGCCACCAGTGATAGACAGGGGGCCTTAAATCAGCCCCAGCATTTT. Translation: CATSDRQGALNQPQHF. V and J are TRBV24-1 and TRBJ1-5; 10 bases match TRBD1. Germline V gene lookup returns CDR1 KGHDR and CDR2 SFDVKD. The CDR3 runs to 16 residues. J gave up 4 bases and V 3 bases, and 5 bases lay outside the gene matches.

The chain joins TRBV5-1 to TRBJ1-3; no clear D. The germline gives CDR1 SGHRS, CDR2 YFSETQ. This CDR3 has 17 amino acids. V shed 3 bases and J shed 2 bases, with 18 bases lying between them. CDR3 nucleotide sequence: TGCGCCAGCAGCTCCGGACTAACTACAACTGCTGGAAACACCATATATTTT. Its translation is CASSSGLTTTAGNTIYF.

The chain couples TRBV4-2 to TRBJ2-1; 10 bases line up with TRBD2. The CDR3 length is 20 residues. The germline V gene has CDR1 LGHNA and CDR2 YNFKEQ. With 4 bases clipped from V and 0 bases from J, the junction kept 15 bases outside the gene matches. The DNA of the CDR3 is TGTGCCAGCAGCCCCTACGAGATAGCGGGGGGCCCGAGCTCCTACAATGAGCAGTTCTTC. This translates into CASSPYEIAGGPSSYNEQFF.

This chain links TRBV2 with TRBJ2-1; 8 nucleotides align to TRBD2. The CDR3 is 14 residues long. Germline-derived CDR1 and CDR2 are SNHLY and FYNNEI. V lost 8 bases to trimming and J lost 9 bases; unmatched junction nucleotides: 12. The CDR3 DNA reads TGTGCCAGCCAGACCGGGACTAGAGGCGCTGAGCAGTTCTTC. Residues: CASQTGTRGAEQFF.

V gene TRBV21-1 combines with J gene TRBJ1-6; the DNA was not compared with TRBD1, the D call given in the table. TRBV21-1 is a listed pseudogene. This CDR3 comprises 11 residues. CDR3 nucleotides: TGTGCCAGCAGCAAAATGGGGCAGCCCCACTTT. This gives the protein CASSKMGQPHF.

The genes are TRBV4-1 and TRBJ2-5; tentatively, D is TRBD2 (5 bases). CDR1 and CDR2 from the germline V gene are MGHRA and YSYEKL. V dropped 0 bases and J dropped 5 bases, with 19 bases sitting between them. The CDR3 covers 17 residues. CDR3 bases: TGCGCCAGCAGCCAAGATGGGGTTAGCGTCAGGAGGGAGACCCAGTACTTC. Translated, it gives CASSQDGVSVRRETQYF.

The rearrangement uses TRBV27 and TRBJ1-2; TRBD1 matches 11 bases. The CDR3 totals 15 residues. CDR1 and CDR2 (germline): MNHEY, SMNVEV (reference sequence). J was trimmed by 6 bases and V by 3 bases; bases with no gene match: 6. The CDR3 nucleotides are TGTGCCAGCAGTTTCTCCCCGGGACAGGGGGATGGCTACACCTTC. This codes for CASSFSPGQGDGYTF.

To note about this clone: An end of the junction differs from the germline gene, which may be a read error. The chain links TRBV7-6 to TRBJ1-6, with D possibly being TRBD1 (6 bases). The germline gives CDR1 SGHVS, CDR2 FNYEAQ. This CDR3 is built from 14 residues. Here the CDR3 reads CASTKGDHKYKGFF. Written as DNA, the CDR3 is TGTGCCAGCACGAAGGGGGATCATAAATATAAGGGGTTCTTT.